Below, 5 T cell receptor beta chains from the same sample are listed, as sequenced in a study of CD8 T cells in ankylosing spondylitis. MiXCR, applied by TCRdb to the 5' RACE reads, yields one record per CDR3 protein. Here the sample spans about 140,000 distinct CDR3 sequences, approximately 8.4% being singletons. Sequences were obtained from synovial fluid, either unsorted or a sorted T cell fraction (not recorded which). These receptor sequences come from a male donor with ankylosing spondylitis.

This clonotype was seen a few times. The rearrangement uses TRBV20-1 and TRBJ2-1; 10 bases line up with TRBD2. The CDR3 is made up of 17 amino acids. V was pared by 4 bases and J by 5 bases, with 14 bases of the junction left unmatched. Germline CDR1 and CDR2: DFQATT and SNEGSKA (reference sequence). CDR3 protein: CSANNFQRGGRDNEQFF. The CDR3 DNA reads as TGCAGTGCTAACAATTTCCAGCGGGGGGGCCGGGACAATGAGCAGTTCTTC.

The chain is built from TRBV5-4 and TRBJ2-1; D might be TRBD2 (5 bases). The CDR3 has 16 amino acids. Deletions cut 4 bases from V and 0 bases from J, with 14 bases between. Germline assignment: CDR1 SGHNT and CDR2 YYREEE (reference sequence). This CDR3 reads CASSGGGAASYNEQFF. CDR3 DNA sequence: TGTGCCAGCAGCGGTGGAGGAGCGGCCTCCTACAATGAGCAGTTCTTC.

This clonotype was counted a few times. The CDR3 coding sequence is TGTGCCAGCAGACAGGGGGTTGAAAAACTGTTTTTT. It encodes CASRQGVEKLFF. The chain carries TRBV2 and TRBJ1-4, with TRBD1 matching over 8 bases. J lost 7 bases, V lost 6 bases, and 1 base had no gene match. CDR1 is SNHLY and CDR2 is FYNNEI in the germline V gene. The CDR3 consists of 12 residues. The whole variable domain, filled in from reference TRBV2 and TRBJ1-4, reads EPEVTQTPSHQVTQMGQEVILRCVPISNHLYFYWYRQILGQKVEFLVSFYNNEISEKSEIFDDQFSVERPDGSNFTLKIRSTKLEDSAMYFCASRQGVEKLFFGSGTQLSVL.

In this sample, this clonotype turned up many times. V and J are TRBV6-5 and TRBJ2-7; D unresolved. The germline CDR1 and CDR2 sequences are MNHEY and SVGAGI. Trimming removed 2 bases at V and 1 base at J, with 12 bases between. The CDR3 is 15 residues long. CDR3 bases: TGTGCCAGCAGTTACCTCATAAGGGTTTCCTACGAGCAGTACTTC. Amino acids: CASSYLIRVSYEQYF.

This clonotype was counted many times. V and J are TRBV29-1 and TRBJ2-3, with D perhaps matching TRBD1 (5 bases). Deletions cut 6 bases from V and 2 bases from J, with 12 bases between. Germline loops: CDR1 SQVTM, CDR2 ANQGSEA. This CDR3 has 13 residues. CDR3 region: CSVTGSSTDTQYF. The CDR3 nucleotides read TGCAGCGTAACAGGCTCCTCCACAGATACGCAGTATTTT.